This T cell receptor beta chain appears in the sequencing data of a study of beta chain features in type 1 diabetes (dated by TCRdb to the late 2010s). General notes on the study: No differences in mean age, gender distribution, total cell number or subset yield were found between patients and healthy donors. A total of 100 million to 110 million sorted cells were examined across all samples, and a strong correlation was observed between cell number per subset and RNA yield. In the study, TCRB repertoires of sorted circulating CD4+ T cell subsets from recently diagnosed type 1 diabetes patients were compared with those of matched healthy donors. Regulatory and stem cell-like memory subsets were obtained from only 8 patients and roughly eight healthy donors, while naive and central memory subsets were obtained from all 30 or so donors.

A single peripheral blood draw of roughly 0.11 L on average was collected from each donor into heparinised tubes. A BD FACSAria II and a panel including CD45RO, CCR7, CD25, CD127, CD95 and CD27 were used to sort naive, central memory, regulatory and stem cell-like memory CD4+ T cells. Purity was above 95% for every sorted population. PBMCs were separated immediately by Lymphoprep density gradient centrifugation and were stained directly, without being cultured. Samples were stained and sorted in pairs, with one healthy donor and one patient per experiment, so that batch effects were minimized. Broad study findings and their caveats: Type 1 diabetes patients showed a moderate but significant shortening of TCRB CDR3 length in all four CD4+ subsets. PCR may preferentially amplify shorter templates, but because patient and control samples were amplified and corrected together, any resulting skew would affect both groups equally. Because cDNA was sequenced instead of genomic DNA, activated cells with high expression could be over-represented, although the groups did not differ in activation or CD3 levels. Naive, central memory and regulatory TCRB repertoires appeared more similar among patients than among healthy donors. At VDJ recombination sites, type 1 diabetes patients had fewer insertions and more deleted nucleotides, which implies abnormalities in thymic rearrangement. Only small numbers of individuals were included in the HLA sub-analyses, which left unresolved whether HLA type had any influence on TCRB rearrangement.

Sequences SGHTA (CDR1) and FQGNSA (CDR2) are obtained from the germline V gene. The CDR3, from cysteine to phenylalanine, totals 12 residues. The CDR3 DNA has 36 bases and is translated from base 1. Regarding this clone: Its cognate antigen has yet to be identified. The junction departs from germline at one end; a sequencing error may be responsible.

The entire amount of isolated RNA was reverse transcribed using the High Capacity cDNA Reverse Transcription Kit, so the sequenced TCRB transcripts were expressed ones. Deep immunoSEQ sequencing was applied to naive, central memory and regulatory T cell samples, giving an average of about 3.6 million total reads per sample. After sorted cells were lysed in RLT buffer, RNA was extracted with DNase-treated RNeasy Micro or Mini kits, with the choice depending on cell number. To prevent cross-contamination, each cell subset was processed individually, whereas patient and healthy donor samples were processed jointly. The immunoSEQ multiplex PCR was used to amplify TCRB sequences from cDNA, generating 87-bp fragments that spanned the CDR3 region. Sequencing of the amplicons was performed on the Illumina HiSeq platform. Processing in the source paper ran as follows. Synthetic template baselines were used to correct PCR bias computationally, reads within Hamming distance 2 were collapsed together, and singletons that could not be merged were discarded. Reads were aligned against IMGT so that V, D and J genes, CDR3 length and insertions or deletions at six rearrangement sites could be assigned. Within each subset, clonotype counts were normalized to sorted cell number, after which true diversity and Gini coefficients were computed with the tcR R package. The overlap coefficient, calculated on TCRB nucleotide sequences, was used to measure repertoire sharing. Entries here come from immuneACCESS through TCRdb and include only in-frame sequences with V and J called. Some clones fail to appear in such tables; in the studies checked, an unresolved V gene covers under half of the shortfall, and the cause of the remainder is unknown. The DNA was the basis for D and trimming; V, J and clone size are from that table. Within this sample are around 44,000 clones, with about 51% of them counted one time only. The ten largest account for more than 2% of the sample.

Recombination connected TRBV7-2 to TRBJ2-7, and TRBD2 matches 11 of the central bases. The sample was Tregs from blood. This specimen's cell subset or site label, interpreted: regulatory CD4+ T cells. The source is a woman younger than 35 in good health. The nucleotides are TGTGCCAGCAGCCCCCAACCGGGACTAGCGGTTTTC. Its protein reads: CASSPQPGLAVF.